The 32 T cell receptor beta chains in this list originate from one sample, sequenced in a study of graft-versus-host responses after intestinal transplantation. Assay used: immunoSEQ multiplex PCR; TCRdb lists only in-frame clones, some missing. The table lists nearly 110,000 clones, roughly 87% of them singletons. Which antigens these TCRs recognize remains unknown. Source: unstimulated CD4+ T cells sorted from spleen or lymph node cells, taken before transplant. These receptors were obtained from a human donor who was the organ donor for an intestinal transplant.

This clone was seen once. The chain uses TRBV5-1 and TRBJ2-7, with 11 bases aligning to TRBD2. The CDR3 has 17 amino acids. CDR1 SGHRS and CDR2 YFSETQ come from the germline V gene. After removal of 4 bases from V and 5 bases from J, the junction contained 14 bases not matched to a gene. DNA of the CDR3: TGCGCCAGCAGCCCACATACTAAGACTAGCGGGACTAACGAGCAGTACTTC. Residues: CASSPHTKTSGTNEQYF. The variable domain in full, with the rest retrieved from reference TRBV5-1 and TRBJ2-7, is KAGVTQTPRYLIKTRGQQVTLSCSPISGHRSVSWYQQTPGQGLQFLFEYFSETQRNKGNFPGRFSGRQFSNSRSEMNVSTLELGDSALYLCASSPHTKTSGTNEQYFGPGTRLTVT.

The chain is built from TRBV5-1 and TRBJ1-5, with 8 bases fitting TRBD1. The CDR3 totals 13 residues. After removal of 5 bases from V and 3 bases from J, the junction contained 1 base not matched to a gene. Germline values: CDR1 SGHRS, CDR2 YFSETQ. CDR3 nucleotides: TGCGCCAGCAGTCAGGGGGCCAATCAGCCCCAGCATTTT. Translated, it gives CASSQGANQPQHF.

The gene calls are TRBV29-1 and TRBJ1-2; D gene ambiguous. The germline gives CDR1 SQVTM, CDR2 ANQGSEA. The CDR3 has 13 residues. Between the trimmed V and J ends, which lost 7 bases and 4 bases, there was a span of 16 bases. CDR3 in amino acids: CSALVRQTYGYTF. CDR3 nucleotides: TGCAGCGCTCTCGTCCGGCAGACCTATGGCTACACCTTC. Supplemented by reference TRBV29-1 and TRBJ1-2, the full variable domain reads SAVISQKPSRDICQRGTSLTIQCQVDSQVTMMFWYRQQPGQSLTLIATANQGSEATYESGFVIDKFPISRPNLTFSTLTVSNMSPEDSSIYLCSALVRQTYGYTFGSGTRLTVV.

CDR3 nucleotide sequence: TGTGCCAGCACTCTGAGGATTGAGCAGTTCTTC. Encoded protein: CASTLRIEQFF. The gene calls are TRBV6-5 and TRBJ2-1; D unresolved. V was cut by 7 bases and J by 9 bases, with 10 bases left in between. The CDR3 has 11 residues. Germline-derived CDR1 and CDR2 are MNHEY and SVGAGI.

This sequence joins TRBV23-1 and TRBJ2-7, with 7 bases matching TRBD1. TRBV23-1 is designated an ORF whose function remains uncertain. The CDR3 is made up of 15 amino acids. V lost 0 bases and J lost 1; bases outside the gene matches: 3. In DNA form, the CDR3 reads TGCGCCAGCAGTCAATCGAGGGGACAGTCCTACGAGCAGTACTTC. This gives the protein CASSQSRGQSYEQYF.

The rearrangement uses TRBV7-2 and TRBJ2-1; 7 positions agree with TRBD2. The CDR3 runs to 17 residues. Trimming cost V 2 bases and J 4 bases; bases outside gene matches: 11. The V gene's germline CDR1 is SGHTA and CDR2 FQGNSA. CDR3 residues: CASSLPPSQRGYNEQFF. The DNA for the CDR3 is TGTGCCAGCAGCTTACCCCCCTCCCAGCGGGGTTACAATGAGCAGTTCTTC.

V and J are TRBV7-6 and TRBJ2-1, with 8 bases fitting TRBD2. The CDR3 contains 15 residues. V lost 2 bases to trimming and J lost 0 bases; unmatched junction nucleotides: 0. CDR1 and CDR2 from the germline V gene are SGHVS and FNYEAQ. For the CDR3, the DNA is TGTGCCAGCAGCTTACTAGCGGGCTCCTACAATGAGCAGTTCTTC. Translation: CASSLLAGSYNEQFF.

In regard to this clone: The junction shows a germline mismatch at one end, possibly a read error. Different DNA sequences within this sample yield the same CDR3. The chain employs TRBV9 and TRBJ2-6, with D perhaps TRBD1 (5 bases). The CDR3 has 15 residues. The V gene's germline CDR1 is SGDLS and CDR2 YYNGEE. CDR3 amino acids: CASSVVISGANVLTF. The CDR3 region has the DNA TGTGCCAGCAGCGTAGTGATCTCTGGGGCCAACGTCCTGACCTTC.

V and J are TRBV5-1 and TRBJ2-2; 11 bases are shared with TRBD2. V lost 1 base and J lost 4; bases outside the gene matches: 3. Germline values: CDR1 SGHRS, CDR2 YFSETQ. This CDR3 comprises 16 residues. For the CDR3, the DNA is TGCGCCAGCAGCTTGACTAGCGGGGGTATCACCGGGGAGCTGTTTTTT. Protein: CASSLTSGGITGELFF.

This chain joins TRBV2 and TRBJ1-5, with D uncertain. CDR1 is SNHLY, CDR2 FYNNEI, per germline. V dropped 8 bases and J dropped 5 bases, with 10 bases sitting between them. CDR3 length: 12 amino acids. The CDR3: CASDDKDQPQHF. As DNA, the CDR3 is TGTGCCAGCGATGACAAGGATCAGCCCCAGCATTTT.

The CDR3 DNA reads TGTGCCAGCAGTGCCCATTCGACAGGGCTAGCTTTCTTT. It translates to CASSAHSTGLAFF. The J gene is TRBJ1-1, the V gene TRBV6-5; 7 positions agree with TRBD1. Looked up from germline, CDR1 is MNHEY and CDR2 is SVGAGI. Trimming took 5 bases from V and 10 from J; bases not matched to a gene: 10. CDR3 length equals 13 residues.

The chain combines TRBV30 with TRBJ1-5, with D perhaps matching TRBD1 (6 bases). V lost 3 bases and J 0 bases, leaving 15 bases between the germline ends. Germline V gene data show CDR1 as GTSNPN and CDR2 as SVGIG (reference sequence). This CDR3 is 16 amino acids long. Here the CDR3 DNA reads TGTGCCTGGAGCGCCCGGACAGTTAATAGCAATCAGCCCCAGCATTTT. This gives the protein CAWSARTVNSNQPQHF.

This clone appeared once. The J gene is TRBJ2-2, the V gene TRBV2; 11 positions agree with TRBD2. CDR1 and CDR2 (germline): SNHLY, FYNNEI. CDR3 size: 16 residues. The V gene end was trimmed by 8 bases and the J gene end by 5 bases; junction bases not matched to a gene: 10. The CDR3 DNA sequence: TGTGCCAGCGGCGGGACTAGCGGCTATCAAACCGGGGAGCTGTTTTTT. The encoded protein is CASGGTSGYQTGELFF.

A single count supports this clone. CDR3 amino acids: CASSTKGPDTQYF. CDR3 sequence (DNA): TGCGCCAGCAGCACTAAAGGCCCAGATACGCAGTATTTT. This chain joins TRBV5-1 and TRBJ2-3; no definite D call. This CDR3 spans 13 amino acids. V was clipped by 4 bases and J by 4 bases, with 10 bases between them. Germline CDR1 is SGHRS and CDR2 is YFSETQ.

The CDR3 DNA reads as TGTGCCAGCAGTTTATCGTCGCAGATCAATCAGCCCCAGCATTTT. Translating it yields CASSLSSQINQPQHF. The rearrangement links TRBV27 to TRBJ1-5; D unclear. Deletions cut 0 bases from V and 3 bases from J, with 9 bases between. The CDR3 has 15 residues. Per germline, CDR1 MNHEY and CDR2 SMNVEV (reference sequence).

This chain connects TRBV5-1 to TRBJ2-3, with 8 bases matching TRBD2. Germline CDR1 reads SGHRS; CDR2 reads YFSETQ. This CDR3 has 14 amino acids. Trimming took 5 bases from V and 5 from J; bases not matched to a gene: 7. Written as DNA, the CDR3 is TGCGCCAGCAGTGCCCTAGCGGGCCGAGATACGCAGTATTTT. It yields the protein CASSALAGRDTQYF.

The genes are TRBV11-1 and TRBJ2-7; unclear D gene. Germline V gene lookup returns CDR1 SGHAT and CDR2 FQDESV (reference sequence). V dropped 8 bases and J dropped 0 bases, with 14 bases sitting between them. The CDR3 covers 14 residues. The DNA for the CDR3 is TGTGCCAGCGGACGGAACAGAAACTCCTACGAGCAGTACTTC. Its translation: CASGRNRNSYEQYF.

This clone has just one count. V gene TRBV7-3 combines with J gene TRBJ2-5, with TRBD1 matching over 9 bases. The J call may be in error: the DNA end matches TRBJ2-7 better. CDR1 and CDR2 from the germline V gene are SGHTA and FQGTGA. CDR3 length: 13 residues. The CDR3 sequence is CASSPDRGYEQYF. The DNA of the CDR3 is TGTGCCAGCAGCCCGGACAGGGGTTACGAGCAGTACTTC.

The chain is built from TRBV7-9 and TRBJ1-2, with 8 bases matching TRBD1. The V gene's germline CDR1 is SEHNR and CDR2 FQNEAQ (reference sequence). This CDR3 contains 13 residues. The trim removed 5 bases at V and 7 bases at J, leaving 6 bases unmatched. CDR3 protein: CASSLPTGVGYTF. The CDR3 DNA follows: TGTGCCAGCAGCCTCCCGACAGGGGTTGGCTACACCTTC.

This clone has more than one count but fewer than ten. The V and J genes are TRBV5-1 and TRBJ2-1; TRBD1 or TRBD2 may be the D gene (6 bases each). There are 16 residues in the CDR3. Trimming removed 4 bases at V and 8 bases at J, with 22 bases between. Germline loops: CDR1 SGHRS, CDR2 YFSETQ. CDR3 region: CASSRAPGLRGDEQFF. CDR3 DNA sequence: TGCGCCAGCAGCAGGGCGCCGGGCCTAAGGGGGGATGAGCAGTTCTTC.

This clone appeared a few times. The chain recombines TRBV5-4 with TRBJ2-1; 12 positions match TRBD2. With 4 bases clipped from V and 5 bases from J, the junction kept 16 bases outside the gene matches. Germline CDR1 SGHNT, CDR2 YYREEE (reference sequence). The CDR3 covers 19 residues. CDR3 region: CASSRPKSSSGGAHNEQFF. The CDR3 DNA reads as TGTGCCAGCAGCCGACCCAAATCCTCTAGCGGGGGGGCCCACAATGAGCAGTTCTTC. Variable domain in full (rest from reference TRBV5-4 and TRBJ2-1): ETGVTQSPTHLIKTRGQQVTLRCSSQSGHNTVSWYQQALGQGPQFIFQYYREEENGRGNFPPRFSGLQFPNYSSELNVNALELDDSALYLCASSRPKSSSGGAHNEQFFGPGTRLTVL.

The V call is TRBV7-8, the J call TRBJ1-1; 8 bases agree with TRBD1. Trimming at V came to 5 bases and at J to 10 bases, leaving 15 bases not matched to a gene. The CDR3 length is 15 residues. The germline CDR1 and CDR2 sequences are SGHVS and FQNEAQ. CDR3 region: CASSPRDRIVYRAFF. The CDR3 nucleotides are TGTGCCAGCAGCCCCCGGGACAGGATCGTATATCGAGCTTTCTTT.

The chain employs TRBV5-8 and TRBJ1-1; weak D call: TRBD1 (5 bases). V lost 1 base, J lost 6 bases, and 13 bases lay in between. Germline-derived CDR1 and CDR2 are SGHTS and YDEGEE. This CDR3 spans 14 amino acids. This CDR3 is CASSLLRGSSEAFF. The CDR3 nucleotides read TGTGCCAGCAGCTTGTTAAGGGGTTCCTCTGAAGCTTTCTTT.

The chain carries TRBV5-4 and TRBJ1-6, with 8 positions matching TRBD1. Germline CDR1 SGHNT, CDR2 YYREEE (reference sequence). This CDR3 spans 16 amino acids. J lost 4 bases, V lost 0 bases, and 3 bases had no gene match. The CDR3 DNA follows: TGTGCCAGCAGCTTGGTCCGGGACAGGTATAATTCACCCCTCCACTTT. Translation gives CASSLVRDRYNSPLHF.

The CDR3, as DNA: TGTGCCAGCAGCTGGGACCGAGGGGCTCAAGAGCTGTTTTTT. It codes for CASSWDRGAQELFF. This rearrangement joins TRBV7-8 to TRBJ2-2; D is possibly TRBD1 or TRBD2 (5 bases each). The CDR3 loop spans 14 amino acids. CDR1 SGHVS and CDR2 FQNEAQ come from the germline V gene. The germline V and J ends were trimmed by 4 bases and 11 bases, with 17 bases remaining between them.

V usage is TRBV7-8 and J usage is TRBJ1-5; tentatively, D is TRBD1 (5 bases). Germline-derived CDR1 and CDR2 are SGHVS and FQNEAQ. The CDR3 runs 14 residues. V was cut by 5 bases and J by 3 bases, with 11 bases left in between. CDR3 protein: CASSRDSNNQPQHF. CDR3 nucleotides: TGTGCCAGCAGCCGAGACAGCAACAATCAGCCCCAGCATTTT.

The CDR3 is CAARPLEHFYEQYF. DNA for the CDR3: TGTGCCGCACGCCCTTTGGAACACTTTTACGAGCAGTACTTC. This sequence joins TRBV2 and TRBJ2-7; D gene ambiguous. Germline V gene data show CDR1 as SNHLY and CDR2 as FYNNEI. The V end was cut by 11 bases, the J end by 4 bases, with 21 bases between. This CDR3 is built from 14 residues.

V gene TRBV6-5 combines with J gene TRBJ1-5, with D perhaps TRBD1 (5 bases). Trimming cost V 5 bases and J 6 bases, with 14 bases left between them. CDR3 length: 14 amino acids. The germline V gene has CDR1 MNHEY and CDR2 SVGAGI. CDR3 loop: CASSEGSGTQPQHF. The CDR3 nucleotides read TGTGCCAGCAGTGAAGGGTCAGGGACTCAGCCCCAGCATTTT.

The chain employs TRBV4-2 and TRBJ2-1, with 10 bases identical to TRBD2. V shed 0 bases and J 4 bases; nucleotides not matched to a gene: 3. Germline CDR1 is LGHNA and CDR2 is YNFKEQ. The CDR3 totals 16 residues. The CDR3 reads CASSQEASGGYNEQFF. The CDR3 coding sequence is TGTGCCAGCAGCCAAGAGGCTAGCGGGGGTTACAATGAGCAGTTCTTC.

This clone showed up just once. An end of the junction differs from the germline gene, which may be a read error. V and J are TRBV10-3 and TRBJ1-5; TRBD1 is a possible D gene (6 bases). Germline CDR1 is ENHRY and CDR2 is SYGVKD. The CDR3 is 13 amino acids. The CDR3 loop reads CAISEQGNRPQHF. The CDR3 DNA follows: TGTGCCATCAGTGAACAGGGTAATCGGCCCCAGCATTTT.

This chain connects TRBV7-9 to TRBJ1-2; no clear D gene. The CDR3 runs to 12 residues. V lost 5 bases and J lost 8, with 12 bases in between. CDR1 is SEHNR, CDR2 FQNEAQ, per germline (reference sequence). The CDR3, as DNA: TGTGCCAGCAGCCCATTCCCGGGGGGCTACACCTTC. It is translated as CASSPFPGGYTF.

The chain combines TRBV2 with TRBJ2-7; 8 bases are a match to TRBD1. CDR3 length equals 14 residues. CDR1 and CDR2 from the germline V gene are SNHLY and FYNNEI. After removal of 6 bases from V and 1 base from J, the junction contained 5 bases not matched to a gene. CDR3: CASRSGQGSYEQYF. CDR3 nucleotide sequence: TGTGCCAGCAGGTCCGGACAGGGATCCTACGAGCAGTACTTC.